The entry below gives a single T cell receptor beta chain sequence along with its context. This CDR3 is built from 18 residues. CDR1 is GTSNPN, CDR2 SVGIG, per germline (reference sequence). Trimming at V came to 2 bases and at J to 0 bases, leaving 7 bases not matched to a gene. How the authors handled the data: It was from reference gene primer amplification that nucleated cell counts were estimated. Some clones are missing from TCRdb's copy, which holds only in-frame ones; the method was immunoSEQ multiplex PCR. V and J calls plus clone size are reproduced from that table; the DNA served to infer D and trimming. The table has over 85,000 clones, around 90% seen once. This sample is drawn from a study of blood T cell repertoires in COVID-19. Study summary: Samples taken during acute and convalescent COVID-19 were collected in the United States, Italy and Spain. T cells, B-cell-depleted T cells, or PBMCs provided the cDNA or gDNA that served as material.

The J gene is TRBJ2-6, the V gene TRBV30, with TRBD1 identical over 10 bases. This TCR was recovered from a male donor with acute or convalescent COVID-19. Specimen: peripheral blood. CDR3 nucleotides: TGTGCCTGGAGTCAAACCGGGACAGGGGACTCTGGGGCCAACGTCCTGACTTTC. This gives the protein CAWSQTGTGDSGANVLTF.